The clone carrying this T cell receptor beta chain was detected a few times. The sample belongs to a study of spatial heterogeneity in lung cancer. Germline CDR1 MNHEY, CDR2 SMNVEV (reference sequence). This CDR3 has 15 residues. Trimming took off 5 bases at V and 3 bases at J, with 17 bases between the two ends. The time point was: sample taken at primary tumor resection. Without sorting, whole RNA was sequenced from tumor, nontumor lung or frozen PBMC. TCRdb reanalysed the 5' RACE reads using MiXCR and keeps one entry per CDR3 protein. The repertoire consists of tens of thousands of distinct CDR3 sequences, with over 5.5% occurring once and the leading ten covering 2.5% to 3%.

The origin of this receptor is a female donor with early-stage non-small cell lung cancer. V and J are TRBV27 and TRBJ2-7; no clear D gene. The sample was PBMCs, taken at surgery. The CDR3 here is CASSRRQLVNYEQYF. In nucleotides, the CDR3 is TGTGCCAGCAGTCGACGACAACTGGTTAACTACGAGCAGTACTTC.